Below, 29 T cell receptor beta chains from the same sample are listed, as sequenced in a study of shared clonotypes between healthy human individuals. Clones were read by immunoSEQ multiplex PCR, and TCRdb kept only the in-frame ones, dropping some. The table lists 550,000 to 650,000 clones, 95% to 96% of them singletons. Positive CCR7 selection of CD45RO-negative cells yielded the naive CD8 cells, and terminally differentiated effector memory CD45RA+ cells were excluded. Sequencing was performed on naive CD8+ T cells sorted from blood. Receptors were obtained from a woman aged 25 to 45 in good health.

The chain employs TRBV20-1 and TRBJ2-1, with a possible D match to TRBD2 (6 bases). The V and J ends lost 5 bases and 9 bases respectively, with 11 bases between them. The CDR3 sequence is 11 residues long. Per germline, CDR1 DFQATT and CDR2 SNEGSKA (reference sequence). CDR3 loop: CSAFGTFEQFF. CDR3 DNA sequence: TGCAGTGCTTTTGGGACTTTTGAGCAGTTCTTC.

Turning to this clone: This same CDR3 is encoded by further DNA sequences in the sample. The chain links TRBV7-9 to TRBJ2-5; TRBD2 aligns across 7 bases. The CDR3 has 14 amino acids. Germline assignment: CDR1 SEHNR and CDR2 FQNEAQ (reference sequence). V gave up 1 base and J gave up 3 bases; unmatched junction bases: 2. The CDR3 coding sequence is TGTGCCAGCAGCTTAGTGGGGGGGAAAGAGACCCAGTACTTC. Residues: CASSLVGGKETQYF.

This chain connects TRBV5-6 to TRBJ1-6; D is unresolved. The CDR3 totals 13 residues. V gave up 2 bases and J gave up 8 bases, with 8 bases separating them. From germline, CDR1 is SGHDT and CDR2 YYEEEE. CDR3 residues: CASSFGGYSPLHF. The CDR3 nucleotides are TGTGCCAGCAGCTTCGGAGGGTATTCACCCCTCCACTTT.

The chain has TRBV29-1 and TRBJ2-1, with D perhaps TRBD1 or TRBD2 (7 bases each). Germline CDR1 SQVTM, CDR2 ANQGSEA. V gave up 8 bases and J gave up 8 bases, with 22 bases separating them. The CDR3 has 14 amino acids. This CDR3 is CSSYPGGRGDEQFF. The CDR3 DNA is TGCAGCTCCTATCCGGGGGGCAGGGGGGATGAGCAGTTCTTC.

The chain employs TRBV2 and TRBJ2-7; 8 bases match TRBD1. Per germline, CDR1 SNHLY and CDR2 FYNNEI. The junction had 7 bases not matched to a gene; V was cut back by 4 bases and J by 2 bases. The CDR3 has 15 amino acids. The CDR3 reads CASSGPRQGTYEQYF. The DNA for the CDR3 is TGTGCCAGCAGTGGGCCCCGACAGGGGACCTACGAGCAGTACTTC.

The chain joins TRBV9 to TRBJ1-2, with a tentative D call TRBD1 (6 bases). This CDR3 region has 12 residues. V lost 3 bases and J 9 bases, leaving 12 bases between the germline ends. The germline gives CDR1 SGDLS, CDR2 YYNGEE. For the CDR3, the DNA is TGTGCCAGCAGCGAGGGGACATTTAGCTACACCTTC. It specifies CASSEGTFSYTF.

DNA for the CDR3: TGTGCCAGCAGTTTATCAGCGGGGGCCTCTGATACGCAGTATTTT. It specifies CASSLSAGASDTQYF. The chain links TRBV27 to TRBJ2-3; the match to TRBD2 covers 8 bases. The CDR3 is made up of 15 amino acids. Trimming removed 0 bases from V and 6 bases from J; junction bases left unmatched: 5. Looked up from germline, CDR1 is MNHEY and CDR2 is SMNVEV (reference sequence).

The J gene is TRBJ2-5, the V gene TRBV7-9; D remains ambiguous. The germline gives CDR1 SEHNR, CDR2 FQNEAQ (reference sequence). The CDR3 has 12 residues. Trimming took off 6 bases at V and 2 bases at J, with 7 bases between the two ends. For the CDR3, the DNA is TGTGCCAGCAGGGGCAGTCAAGAGACCCAGTACTTC. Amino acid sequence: CASRGSQETQYF.

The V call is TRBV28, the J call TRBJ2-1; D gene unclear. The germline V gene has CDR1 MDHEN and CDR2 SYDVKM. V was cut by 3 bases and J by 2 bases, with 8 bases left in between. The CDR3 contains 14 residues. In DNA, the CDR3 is TGTGCCAGCAGTTTTGCTGTAACCTACAATGAGCAGTTCTTC. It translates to CASSFAVTYNEQFF. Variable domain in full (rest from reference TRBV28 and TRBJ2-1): DVKVTQSSRYLVKRTGEKVFLECVQDMDHENMFWYRQDPGLGLRLIYFSYDVKMKEKGDIPEGYSVSREKKERFSLILESASTNQTSMYLCASSFAVTYNEQFFGPGTRLTVL.

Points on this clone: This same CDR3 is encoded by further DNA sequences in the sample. The CDR3 DNA is TGTGCCAGCAGTGTCGGCGGGAGGGTTCACGAGCAGTACTTC. Translated: CASSVGGRVHEQYF. The chain recombines TRBV5-6 with TRBJ2-7; 9 bases align to TRBD2. Looked up from germline, CDR1 is SGHDT and CDR2 is YYEEEE. This CDR3 has 14 amino acids. The V and J ends lost 5 bases and 5 bases, in that order; junction bases with no gene match: 8.

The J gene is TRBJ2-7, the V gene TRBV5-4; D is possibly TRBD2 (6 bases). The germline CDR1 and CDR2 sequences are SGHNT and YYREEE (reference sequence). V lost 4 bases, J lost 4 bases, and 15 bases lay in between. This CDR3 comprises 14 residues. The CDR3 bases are TGTGCCAGCAGCGCGGGACGGAACCTGTACGAGCAGTACTTC. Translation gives CASSAGRNLYEQYF.

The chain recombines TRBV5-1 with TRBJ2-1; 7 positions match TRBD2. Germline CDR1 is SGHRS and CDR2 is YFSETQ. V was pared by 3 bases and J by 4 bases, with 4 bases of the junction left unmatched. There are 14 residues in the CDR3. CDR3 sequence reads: CASSSRTSYNEQFF. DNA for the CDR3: TGCGCCAGCAGCTCCCGGACTAGTTACAATGAGCAGTTCTTC.

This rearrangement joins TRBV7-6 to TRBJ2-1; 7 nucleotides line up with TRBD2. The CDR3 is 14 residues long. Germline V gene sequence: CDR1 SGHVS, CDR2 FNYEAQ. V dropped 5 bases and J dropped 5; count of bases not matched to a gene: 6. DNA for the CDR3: TGTGCCAGCAGCCCCCGGGACTACCACAATGAGCAGTTCTTC. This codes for CASSPRDYHNEQFF.

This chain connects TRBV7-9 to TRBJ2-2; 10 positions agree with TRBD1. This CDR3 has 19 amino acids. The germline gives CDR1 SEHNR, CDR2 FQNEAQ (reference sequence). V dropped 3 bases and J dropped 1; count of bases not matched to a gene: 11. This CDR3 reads CASSFPKGGDRGNTGELFF. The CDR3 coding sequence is TGTGCCAGCAGCTTCCCGAAGGGCGGGGACAGGGGGAACACCGGGGAGCTGTTTTTT.

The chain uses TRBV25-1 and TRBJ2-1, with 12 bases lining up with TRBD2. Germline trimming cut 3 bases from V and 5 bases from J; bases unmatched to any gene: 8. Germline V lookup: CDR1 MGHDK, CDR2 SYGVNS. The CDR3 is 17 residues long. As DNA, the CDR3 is TGTGCCAGCAGTGAGGGCACTCTAGCGGGAGGGAACAATGAGCAGTTCTTC. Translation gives CASSEGTLAGGNNEQFF. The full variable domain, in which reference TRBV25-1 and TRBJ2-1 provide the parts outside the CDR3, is EADIYQTPRYLVIGTGKKITLECSQTMGHDKMYWYQQDPGMELHLIHYSYGVNSTEKGDLSSESTVSRIRTEHFPLTLESARPSHTSQYLCASSEGTLAGGNNEQFFGPGTRLTVL.

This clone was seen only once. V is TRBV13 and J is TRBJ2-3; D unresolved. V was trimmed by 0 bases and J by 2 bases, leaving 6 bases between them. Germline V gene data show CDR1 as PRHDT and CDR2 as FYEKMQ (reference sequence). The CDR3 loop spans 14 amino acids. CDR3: CASSLGQNTDTQYF. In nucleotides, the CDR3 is TGTGCCAGCAGCTTAGGACAGAACACAGATACGCAGTATTTT. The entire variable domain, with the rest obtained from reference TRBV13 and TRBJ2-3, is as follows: AAGVIQSPRHLIKEKRETATLKCYPIPRHDTVYWYQQGPGQDPQFLISFYEKMQSDKGSIPDRFSAQQFSDYHSELNMSSLELGDSALYFCASSLGQNTDTQYFGPGTRLTVL.

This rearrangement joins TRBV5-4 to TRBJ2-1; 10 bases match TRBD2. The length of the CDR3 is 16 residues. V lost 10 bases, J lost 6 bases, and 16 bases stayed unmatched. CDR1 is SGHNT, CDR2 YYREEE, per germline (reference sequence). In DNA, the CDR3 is TGTGCCGTACAGAGCGAAGCGGGAGGGTACCGCAATGAGCAGTTCTTC. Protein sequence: CAVQSEAGGYRNEQFF. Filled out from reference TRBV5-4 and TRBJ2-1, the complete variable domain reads ETGVTQSPTHLIKTRGQQVTLRCSSQSGHNTVSWYQQALGQGPQFIFQYYREEENGRGNFPPRFSGLQFPNYSSELNVNALELDDSALYLCAVQSEAGGYRNEQFFGPGTRLTVL.

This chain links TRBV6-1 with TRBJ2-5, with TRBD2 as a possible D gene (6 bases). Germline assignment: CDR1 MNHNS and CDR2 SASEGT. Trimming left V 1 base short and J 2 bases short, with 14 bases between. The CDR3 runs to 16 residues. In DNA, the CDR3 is TGTGCCAGCAGTGAAGGGCGGGGCATCCCACAAGAGACCCAGTACTTC. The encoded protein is CASSEGRGIPQETQYF.

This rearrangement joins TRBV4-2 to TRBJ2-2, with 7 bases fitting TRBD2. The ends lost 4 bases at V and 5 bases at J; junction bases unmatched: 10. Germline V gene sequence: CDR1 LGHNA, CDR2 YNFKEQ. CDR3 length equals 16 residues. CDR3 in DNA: TGTGCCAGCAGCCCAGGTGCGGGAGAAAAGACCGGGGAGCTGTTTTTT. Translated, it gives CASSPGAGEKTGELFF.

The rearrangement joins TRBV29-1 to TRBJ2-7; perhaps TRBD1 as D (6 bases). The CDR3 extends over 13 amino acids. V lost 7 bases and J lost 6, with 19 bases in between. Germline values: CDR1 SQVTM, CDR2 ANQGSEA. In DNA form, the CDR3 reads TGCAGCGCAATAGCAGGGGATGTGGGCGAGCAGTACTTC. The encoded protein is CSAIAGDVGEQYF.

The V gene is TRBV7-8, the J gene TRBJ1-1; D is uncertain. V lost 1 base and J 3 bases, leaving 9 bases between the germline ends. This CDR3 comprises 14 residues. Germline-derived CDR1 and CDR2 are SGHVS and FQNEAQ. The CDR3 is CASSLESGYTEAFF. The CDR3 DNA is TGTGCCAGCAGCTTAGAGTCAGGCTACACTGAAGCTTTCTTT.

The CDR3 protein is CASADLRGDSYEQYF. CDR3 coding DNA: TGTGCCTCCGCTGACCTACGGGGAGACTCCTACGAGCAGTACTTC. The chain is built from TRBV10-3 and TRBJ2-7; the D gene is possibly TRBD2 (5 bases). From germline, CDR1 is ENHRY and CDR2 SYGVKD. CDR3 size: 15 residues. V lost 11 bases and J 0 bases, leaving 20 bases between the germline ends.

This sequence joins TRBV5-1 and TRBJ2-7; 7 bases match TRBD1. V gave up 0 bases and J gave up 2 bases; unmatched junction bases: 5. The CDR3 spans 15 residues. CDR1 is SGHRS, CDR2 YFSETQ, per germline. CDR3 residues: CASSLGRGYPYEQYF. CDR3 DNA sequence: TGCGCCAGCAGCTTGGGCAGGGGGTACCCCTACGAGCAGTACTTC. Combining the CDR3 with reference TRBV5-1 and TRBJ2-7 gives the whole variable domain KAGVTQTPRYLIKTRGQQVTLSCSPISGHRSVSWYQQTPGQGLQFLFEYFSETQRNKGNFPGRFSGRQFSNSRSEMNVSTLELGDSALYLCASSLGRGYPYEQYFGPGTRLTVT.

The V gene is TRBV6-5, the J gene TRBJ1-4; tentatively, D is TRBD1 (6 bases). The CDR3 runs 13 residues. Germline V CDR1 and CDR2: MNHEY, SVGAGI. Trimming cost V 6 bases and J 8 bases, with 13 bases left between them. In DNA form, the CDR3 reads TGTGCCAGCAGAGGGGGGGAGGGGGAAAAACTGTTTTTT. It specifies CASRGGEGEKLFF.

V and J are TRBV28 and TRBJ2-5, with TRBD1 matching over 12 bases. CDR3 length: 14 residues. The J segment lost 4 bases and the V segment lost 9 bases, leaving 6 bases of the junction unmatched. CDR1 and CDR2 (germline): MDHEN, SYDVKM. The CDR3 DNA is TGTGCCAGTGAGGGGGACAGGGGGCGAGAGACCCAGTACTTC. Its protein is CASEGDRGRETQYF.

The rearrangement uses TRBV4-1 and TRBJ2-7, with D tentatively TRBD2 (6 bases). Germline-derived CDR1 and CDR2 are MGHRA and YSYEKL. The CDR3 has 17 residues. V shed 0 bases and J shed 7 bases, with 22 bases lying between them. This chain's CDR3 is CASSQDSLSGVVEEQYF. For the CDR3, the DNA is TGCGCCAGCAGCCAAGATTCCCTTTCGGGAGTGGTTGAGGAGCAGTACTTC.

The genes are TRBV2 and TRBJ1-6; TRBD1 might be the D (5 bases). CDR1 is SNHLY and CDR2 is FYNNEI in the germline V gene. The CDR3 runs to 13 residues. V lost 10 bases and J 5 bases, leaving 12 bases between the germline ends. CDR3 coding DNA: TGTGCCAACTCCGGGGCGAATAATTCACCCCTCCACTTT. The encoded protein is CANSGANNSPLHF.

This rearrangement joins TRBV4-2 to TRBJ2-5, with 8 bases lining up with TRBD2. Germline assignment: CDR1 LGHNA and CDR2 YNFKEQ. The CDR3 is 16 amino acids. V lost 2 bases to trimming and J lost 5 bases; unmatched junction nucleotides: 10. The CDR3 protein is CASSQLETSVRETQYF. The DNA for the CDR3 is TGTGCCAGCAGCCAACTTGAGACTAGCGTACGGGAGACCCAGTACTTC.

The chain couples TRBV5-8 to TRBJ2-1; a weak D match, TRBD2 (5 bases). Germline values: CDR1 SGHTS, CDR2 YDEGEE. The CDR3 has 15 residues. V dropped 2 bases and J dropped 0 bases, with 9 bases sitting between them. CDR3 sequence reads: CASSFSGSSYNEQFF. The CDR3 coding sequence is TGTGCCAGCAGCTTTTCGGGGAGCTCCTACAATGAGCAGTTCTTC.